One and the same sample provided the 31 T cell receptor beta chains below, sequenced in a study of blood T cells in healthy people across ages. Combining a sample-barcoded 5' primer with a J-beta primer mix, a second PCR ran for 7 to 11 cycles. TCRdb fed the 5' RACE reads into MiXCR, producing one record per CDR3 protein. The profile shows roughly 1,800,000 distinct CDR3 sequences, just under 50% of them singletons. The source material was blood. The receptors stem from a woman in her thirties or forties in good health.

The CDR3 sequence: CASSGGGQAGVQPQHF. The CDR3 coding sequence is TGTGCCAGCAGTGGCGGGGGACAGGCGGGGGTCCAGCCCCAGCATTTT. The chain combines TRBV25-1 with TRBJ1-5, with TRBD1 matching 8 bases. From germline, CDR1 is MGHDK and CDR2 SYGVNS. Germline trimming cut 4 bases from V and 7 bases from J; bases unmatched to any gene: 12. The CDR3 totals 16 residues.

The rearrangement uses TRBV12-3 or TRBV12-4 and TRBJ1-5; TRBD1 matches at 10 bases. Trimming removed 5 bases from V and 0 bases from J; junction bases left unmatched: 7. The CDR3 runs 17 residues. CDR3 sequence reads: CASSRGQGVYSNQPQHF. DNA for the CDR3: TGTGCCAGCAGTCGAGGACAGGGGGTATATAGCAATCAGCCCCAGCATTTT.

V and J are TRBV7-2 and TRBJ2-3, with no clear D. The V gene's germline CDR1 is SGHTA and CDR2 FQGNSA. This CDR3 region has 13 residues. Trimming shortened V by 10 bases and J by 3 bases, and 14 bases separated the two germline ends. The CDR3 bases are TGTGCCACTCAAAGCCGCTTAACAGATACGCAGTATTTT. It yields the protein CATQSRLTDTQYF. Looking up the rest from reference TRBV7-2 and TRBJ2-3 gives the full variable domain: GAGVSQSPSNKVTEKGKDVELRCDPISGHTALYWYRQSLGQGLEFLIYFQGNSAPDKSGLPSDRFSAERTGGSVSTLTIQRTQQEDSAVYLCATQSRLTDTQYFGPGTRLTVL.

This clonotype showed up just a few times. The gene calls are TRBV20-1 and TRBJ2-3; 13 bases align to TRBD2. There are 15 residues in the CDR3. Germline V gene sequence: CDR1 DFQATT, CDR2 SNEGSKA (reference sequence). Unmatched junction bases numbered 2, after V lost 1 base and J lost 4 bases. The CDR3: CSARGTSGGSDTQYF. The CDR3 nucleotides read TGCAGTGCTAGAGGGACTAGCGGGGGCTCAGATACGCAGTATTTT.

This chain uses TRBV20-1 with TRBJ2-3, with TRBD1 matching 7 bases. In germline, CDR1 is DFQATT, CDR2 SNEGSKA (reference sequence). V dropped 7 bases and J dropped 6; count of bases not matched to a gene: 10. The CDR3 consists of 13 residues. The CDR3 loop is CSVQQGSEDTQYF. CDR3 bases: TGCAGTGTCCAACAGGGGTCTGAGGATACGCAGTATTTT.

The V call is TRBV29-1, the J call TRBJ1-1, with a possible D match to TRBD1 (5 bases). Trimming cost V 6 bases and J 1 base, with 9 bases left between them. This CDR3 contains 12 residues. From germline, CDR1 is SQVTM and CDR2 ANQGSEA. Written as DNA, the CDR3 is TGCAGCGTCAGGGCCTGGAACACTGAAGCTTTCTTT. It encodes CSVRAWNTEAFF.

Ten or more counts support this clonotype. The chain links TRBV4-2 to TRBJ2-5, with 8 bases identical to TRBD2. Losses at the gene ends were 2 bases for V and 5 bases for J; bases not matched to a gene: 1. Germline CDR1 LGHNA, CDR2 YNFKEQ. This CDR3 contains 13 residues. The CDR3 DNA reads as TGTGCCAGCAGCCAAATAGCGGGGGAGACCCAGTACTTC. Its translation: CASSQIAGETQYF.

V usage is TRBV6-5 and J usage is TRBJ2-1; 13 bases map to TRBD2. CDR1 and CDR2 (germline): MNHEY, SVGAGI. CDR3 size: 16 residues. Germline trimming cut 3 bases from V and 8 bases from J; bases unmatched to any gene: 7. In DNA, the CDR3 is TGTGCCAGCAGTTATGGACTAGCGGGGGTGTTCGATGAGCAGTTCTTC. It encodes CASSYGLAGVFDEQFF.

This clonotype was observed a handful of times. CDR3 sequence reads: CASSPAVRDTQYF. As DNA, the CDR3 is TGCGCCAGCAGCCCGGCCGTCCGAGATACGCAGTATTTT. This rearrangement joins TRBV5-1 to TRBJ2-3; D gene uncertain. The germline CDR1 and CDR2 sequences are SGHRS and YFSETQ. Trimming took off 4 bases at V and 5 bases at J, with 11 bases between the two ends. The CDR3 length is 13 residues.

The chain recombines TRBV7-3 with TRBJ2-4, with no clear D. The CDR3 totals 14 residues. The germline CDR1 and CDR2 sequences are SGHTA and FQGTGA. The V and J ends lost 4 bases and 2 bases respectively, with 9 bases between them. DNA of the CDR3: TGTGCCAGCAGCTCTACGGCGACCAAAAACATTCAGTACTTC. This encodes CASSSTATKNIQYF.

This chain joins TRBV20-1 and TRBJ1-5; D remains unclear. The CDR3 consists of 18 residues. V was cut by 0 bases and J by 5 bases, with 23 bases left in between. Germline CDR1 DFQATT, CDR2 SNEGSKA (reference sequence). The CDR3 spells CSARDLGQRTRSYQPQHF. The CDR3 DNA reads TGCAGTGCTAGAGATCTTGGGCAGCGCACTAGGAGTTATCAGCCCCAGCATTTT.

The CDR3 loop reads CASSLMWQGETQYF. The CDR3 DNA reads TGTGCCAGCAGCCTAATGTGGCAGGGAGAGACCCAGTACTTC. The chain couples TRBV3-1 to TRBJ2-5; maybe TRBD1 (5 bases). This CDR3 comprises 14 residues. CDR1 is LGHDT, CDR2 YNNKEL, per germline (reference sequence). Trimming cost V 4 bases and J 4 bases, with 13 bases left between them.

The chain recombines TRBV20-1 with TRBJ2-5; the D is unclear. V was pared by 7 bases and J by 4 bases, with 10 bases between. The CDR3 length is 11 residues. Germline values: CDR1 DFQATT, CDR2 SNEGSKA (reference sequence). The CDR3 region has the DNA TGCAGTGACTCAGGCGGAGAGACCCAGTACTTC. It is translated as CSDSGGETQYF.

J is TRBJ2-3 and V is TRBV20-1; no definite D call. The CDR3 loop spans 11 amino acids. Germline values: CDR1 DFQATT, CDR2 SNEGSKA (reference sequence). The CDR3 sequence is CSASITDTQYF. CDR3 nucleotides: TGCAGCGCTTCCATCACGGATACGCAGTATTTT.

This clonotype was detected only once. The J gene is TRBJ1-1, the V gene TRBV6-2 or TRBV6-3; TRBD1 agrees at 10 bases. V shed 6 bases and J 7 bases; nucleotides not matched to a gene: 8. This CDR3 is built from 14 residues. The germline CDR1 and CDR2 sequences are MNHEY and SVGEGT. The CDR3 DNA follows: TGTGCCAGCAGAGAGGACAGGGGGGACAGTGAAGCTTTCTTT. Its protein is CASREDRGDSEAFF.

The V call is TRBV5-1, the J call TRBJ2-3, with a possible D match to TRBD1 (5 bases). Looked up from germline, CDR1 is SGHRS and CDR2 is YFSETQ. The germline V and J ends were trimmed by 4 bases and 0 bases, with 12 bases remaining between them. The length of the CDR3 is 15 residues. CDR3 amino acids: CASSPDTVSTDTQYF. The CDR3 DNA reads TGCGCCAGCAGCCCGGACACAGTCAGCACAGATACGCAGTATTTT.

The chain uses TRBV20-1 and TRBJ2-7; 11 bases are a match to TRBD1. Trimming cost V 7 bases and J 7 bases; bases outside gene matches: 9. Germline CDR1 is DFQATT and CDR2 is SNEGSKA (reference sequence). CDR3 length equals 13 residues. CDR3 in DNA: TGCAGTGGATTGGGACAGGGGGGAAGGGAGCAGTACTTC. The encoded protein is CSGLGQGGREQYF.

The CDR3 nucleotides are TGCAGTGCTGGACGGGGAGGTTACGGCTACACCTTC. This translates into CSAGRGGYGYTF. J is TRBJ1-2 and V is TRBV20-1; D is ambiguous. Trimming cost V 5 bases and J 8 bases, with 15 bases left between them. CDR3 length equals 12 residues. Germline V lookup: CDR1 DFQATT, CDR2 SNEGSKA (reference sequence).

Only a few counts were recorded for this clonotype. The J gene is TRBJ2-5, the V gene TRBV5-1; D could derive from TRBD1 or TRBD2 (5 bases each). The germline gives CDR1 SGHRS, CDR2 YFSETQ. V was cut by 4 bases and J by 3 bases, with 19 bases left in between. This CDR3 is 16 amino acids long. In DNA form, the CDR3 reads TGCGCCAGCAGCCCCCGAGGGACCTGGAGTAAAGAGACCCAGTACTTC. Its protein product is CASSPRGTWSKETQYF.

V is TRBV6-5 and J is TRBJ2-1, with 10 bases fitting TRBD2. The CDR3 loop spans 16 amino acids. The V gene end was trimmed by 6 bases and the J gene end by 3 bases; junction bases not matched to a gene: 8. The germline CDR1 and CDR2 sequences are MNHEY and SVGAGI. The DNA of the CDR3 is TGTGCCAGCAGGGGGCTAGCGGGGGACATCTACAATGAGCAGTTCTTC. This sequence encodes CASRGLAGDIYNEQFF.

The rearrangement links TRBV6-6 to TRBJ2-5, with TRBD2 matching 7 bases. This CDR3 has 12 amino acids. V trimming: 5 bases; J trimming: 11 bases; junction bases outside the gene matches: 8. Germline V gene lookup returns CDR1 MNHNY and CDR2 SVGAGI (reference sequence). CDR3 coding DNA: TGTGCCAGCAGTCATCGGGGGGTTGAGCAGTACTTC. This encodes CASSHRGVEQYF.

This rearrangement joins TRBV6-5 to TRBJ2-5; 8 bases map to TRBD2. The CDR3 extends over 16 amino acids. The V gene end was trimmed by 0 bases and the J gene end by 7 bases; junction bases not matched to a gene: 10. Germline values: CDR1 MNHEY, CDR2 SVGAGI. The CDR3 region is CASSYSKSGGRGTQYF. The CDR3 region has the DNA TGTGCCAGCAGTTACTCGAAAAGCGGGGGTCGCGGGACCCAGTACTTC.

This clonotype appeared a few times. The chain links TRBV6-1 to TRBJ2-7, with TRBD1 identical over 7 bases. CDR1 and CDR2 (germline): MNHNS, SASEGT. Trimming removed 10 bases from V and 2 bases from J; junction bases left unmatched: 8. The CDR3 runs to 13 residues. The CDR3: CAIRRDSTYEQYF. The CDR3 DNA follows: TGTGCCATCAGACGGGACAGCACCTACGAGCAGTACTTC.

This clonotype was seen more than once but under ten times. V usage is TRBV6-2 or TRBV6-3 and J usage is TRBJ2-1; the match to TRBD1 covers 9 bases. CDR1 is MNHEY, CDR2 SVGEGT, per germline. Trimming took 4 bases from V and 12 from J; bases not matched to a gene: 10. The CDR3 extends over 14 amino acids. CDR3 sequence: CASSLVTGGKGQFF. CDR3 DNA sequence: TGTGCCAGCAGTTTGGTTACAGGGGGCAAAGGGCAGTTCTTC.

The J gene is TRBJ2-6, the V gene TRBV6-1, with D unclear. The ends were cut back, 6 bases at V and 0 bases at J, with 6 bases in the middle. The CDR3 is 14 amino acids. The germline V gene encodes CDR1 MNHNS and CDR2 SASEGT. CDR3 DNA: TGTGCCAGCAGGACCTACTCTGGGGCCAACGTCCTGACTTTC. Translation gives CASRTYSGANVLTF.

CDR3 bases: TGTGCCAGCATTAGTCAGGGTACCGGGGAGCTGTTTTTT. Translation: CASISQGTGELFF. This sequence joins TRBV27 and TRBJ2-2; a weak D match, TRBD1 (5 bases). V was clipped by 7 bases and J by 5 bases, with 11 bases between them. The CDR3 consists of 13 residues. Germline loops: CDR1 MNHEY, CDR2 SMNVEV (reference sequence).

In its sample, this clonotype was seen once. The chain carries TRBV7-2 and TRBJ2-3; D is uncertain. V lost 5 bases and J lost 8, with 11 bases in between. This CDR3 contains 12 residues. The germline V gene has CDR1 SGHTA and CDR2 FQGNSA. CDR3 region: CASSKVLFTQYF. CDR3 sequence (DNA): TGTGCCAGCAGCAAAGTTCTATTTACGCAGTATTTT. Using reference TRBV7-2 and TRBJ2-3 for the parts outside the CDR3, the full variable domain is GAGVSQSPSNKVTEKGKDVELRCDPISGHTALYWYRQSLGQGLEFLIYFQGNSAPDKSGLPSDRFSAERTGGSVSTLTIQRTQQEDSAVYLCASSKVLFTQYFGPGTRLTVL.

This sequence joins TRBV6-6 and TRBJ1-1; no firm D call. V lost 5 bases and J lost 0, with 16 bases in between. Germline V gene lookup returns CDR1 MNHNY and CDR2 SVGAGI (reference sequence). The CDR3 is 16 amino acids. The CDR3 DNA reads TGTGCCAGCAGTCGCGATACAGTATCCTTGAACACTGAAGCTTTCTTT. Protein: CASSRDTVSLNTEAFF.

The chain combines TRBV4-2 with TRBJ2-2, with 7 bases that match TRBD2. This CDR3 contains 16 residues. V was clipped by 0 bases and J by 2 bases; unmatched bases: 3. Germline lookup yields CDR1 LGHNA and CDR2 YNFKEQ. The CDR3 here is CASSQERGVNTGELFF. For the CDR3, the DNA is TGTGCCAGCAGCCAAGAACGGGGGGTTAACACCGGGGAGCTGTTTTTT.

This chain connects TRBV27 to TRBJ2-6; D gene uncertain. Germline V gene lookup returns CDR1 MNHEY and CDR2 SMNVEV (reference sequence). The CDR3 consists of 14 residues. V lost 6 bases, J lost 0 bases, and 6 bases lay in between. CDR3: CASRRASGANVLTF. The CDR3 DNA sequence: TGTGCCAGCAGAAGGGCCTCTGGGGCCAACGTCCTGACTTTC. The variable domain in full, with the rest retrieved from reference TRBV27 and TRBJ2-6, is EAQVTQNPRYLITVTGKKLTVTCSQNMNHEYMSWYRQDPGLGLRQIYYSMNVEVTDKGDVPEGYKVSRKEKRNFPLILESPSPNQTSLYFCASRRASGANVLTFGAGSRLTVL.

A single count supports this clonotype. This rearrangement joins TRBV19 to TRBJ2-4; the D gene is possibly TRBD1 (6 bases). Gene TRBJ2-7 matches the end of the DNA better, so the J call may be wrong. This CDR3 spans 12 amino acids. Germline CDR1 and CDR2: LNHDA and SQIVND (reference sequence). The CDR3 nucleotides are TGTGCCAGTGAGGGGGACGGCTACGAGCAGTACTTC. It specifies CASEGDGYEQYF.